This T cell receptor (beta chain) was captured by sequencing in a study of PD-1 blockade in mismatch repair-deficient tumors (dated by TCRdb to about 2017). Regarding the research as a whole: Between September 2013 and 2016, roughly 84 consecutive patients with 12 mismatch repair-deficient cancer types, all previously treated and progressing, were enrolled in the trial. Tumor-associated T cell clones in the peripheral blood of patients responding to PD-1 blockade were tracked using deep sequencing of TCR CDR3 regions.

The time point label, as the study defines it: approximately 11-day in vitro stimulation with candidate neoantigen peptide 4. Mismatch repair deficiency in every enrolled patient was established by polymerase chain reaction or immunohistochemistry. TCR sequencing was performed for a few patients who responded to pembrolizumab therapy. Each of about 7 ELISpot-reactive candidate neoantigen peptides was used in a 10-day in vitro stimulation prior to TCR sequencing. A control culture lacking peptide was run in an identical manner and was used as the baseline for calculation of clone fold changes. Pembrolizumab PD-1 blockade was prospectively tested in advanced mismatch repair-deficient cancers, regardless of tissue of origin, in the phase II trial. Results and caveats for the whole study, not just this receptor: Tumor-resident clones, often undetectable in blood before treatment, expanded rapidly after pembrolizumab and then contracted, generally before radiologic responses. Of roughly 7 peptides, three triggered clonal expansion, producing 142 unique blood TCRs, of which roughly 7 were also present in tumor, and every positive peptide came from a frameshift mutation.

Only a few counts were recorded for this clone. Its antigen is still unknown. Base-call qualities are not available, and no considerably larger clone is one nucleotide away. Looking up the germline V gene yields CDR1 MDHEN and CDR2 SYDVKM. Relative to germline, V is 6 bases shorter and J is 0 bases shorter, with 2 bases between their ends. The cysteine opens and the phenylalanine closes a CDR3 of 11 amino acids. Only CDR3 DNA remains: 33 bases, in frame from the first base. The library was produced with the immunoSEQ multiplex PCR assay. Regarding the original processing steps: A clone was classified as neoantigen-specific if the clone expanded significantly in response to the relevant peptide and did not expand significantly in response to any other peptide tested. This is the immuneACCESS table as TCRdb keeps it, with only in-frame sequences that have V and J called. A part of the clones is gone; compared with another copy, unresolved V genes explain less than half, and the rest is unexplained. V, J and clone size derive from that table, while D and trimming were established from the DNA sequence. The sample contains approximately 13,000 clones, 80% to 90% of them found a single time. 20% to 25% of the sample belongs to the ten largest clones.

This TCR was recovered from an adult with mismatch repair-deficient cancer. Source: cells cultured in vitro, taken from a patient treated with pembrolizumab. Recombination joined TRBV28 with TRBJ1-1; the D gene remains uncertain. The CDR3 region: CASRVNTEAFF. The sequence in DNA is TGTGCCAGCAGGGTGAACACTGAAGCTTTCTTT.